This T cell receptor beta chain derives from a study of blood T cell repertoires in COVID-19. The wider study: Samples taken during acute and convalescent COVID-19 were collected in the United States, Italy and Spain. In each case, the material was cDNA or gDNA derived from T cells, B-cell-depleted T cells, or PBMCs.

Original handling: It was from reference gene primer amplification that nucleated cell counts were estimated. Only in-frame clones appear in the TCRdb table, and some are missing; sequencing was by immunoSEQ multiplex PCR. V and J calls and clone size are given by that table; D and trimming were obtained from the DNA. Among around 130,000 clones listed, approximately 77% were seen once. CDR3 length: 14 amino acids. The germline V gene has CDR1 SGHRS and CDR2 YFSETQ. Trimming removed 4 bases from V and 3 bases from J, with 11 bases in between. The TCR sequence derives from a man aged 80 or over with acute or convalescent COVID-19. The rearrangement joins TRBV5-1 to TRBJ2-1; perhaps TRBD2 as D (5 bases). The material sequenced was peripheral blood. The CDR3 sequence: CASSINGVYNEQFF. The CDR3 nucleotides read TGCGCCAGCAGCATAAACGGGGTCTACAATGAGCAGTTCTTC.